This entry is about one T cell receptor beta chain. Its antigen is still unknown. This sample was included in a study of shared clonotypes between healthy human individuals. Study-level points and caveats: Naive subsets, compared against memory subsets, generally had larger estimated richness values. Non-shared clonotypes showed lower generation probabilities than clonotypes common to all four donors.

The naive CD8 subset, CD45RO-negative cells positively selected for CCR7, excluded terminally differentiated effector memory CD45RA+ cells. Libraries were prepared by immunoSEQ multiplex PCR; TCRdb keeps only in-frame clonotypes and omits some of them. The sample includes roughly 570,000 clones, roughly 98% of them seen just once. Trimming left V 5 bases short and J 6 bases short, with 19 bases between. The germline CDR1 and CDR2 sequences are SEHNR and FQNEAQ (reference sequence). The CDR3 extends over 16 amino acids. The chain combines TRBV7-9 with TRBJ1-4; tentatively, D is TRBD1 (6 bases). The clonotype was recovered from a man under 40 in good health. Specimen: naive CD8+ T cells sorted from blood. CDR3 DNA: TGTGCCAGCAGCAACGTAGAGGGGGGGATATATGAAAAACTGTTTTTT. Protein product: CASSNVEGGIYEKLFF. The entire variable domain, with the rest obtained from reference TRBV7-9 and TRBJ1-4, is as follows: DTGVSQNPRHKITKRGQNVTFRCDPISEHNRLYWYRQTLGQGPEFLTYFQNEAQLEKSRLLSDRFSAERPKGSFSTLEIQRTEQGDSAMYLCASSNVEGGIYEKLFFGSGTQLSVL.